These T cell receptor beta chains were read from a single sample in a study of shared clonotypes between healthy human individuals. Data came from immunoSEQ multiplex PCR; TCRdb stores just in-frame clones and leaves some out. The repertoire holds fewer than 600,000 clones, with 70% to 80% as singletons. Sequenced input: PBMCs. The source is a woman between 40 and 55 years old in good health. Some clones in this sample may be carry-over from other donors' samples. Both conserved end residues are part of each CDR3. A D gene is named only where the DNA matches it firmly. Clone size is not always given. Where it is, it says once, few, many or a class for expanded clones.

clone size,D gene,J gene,V gene,CDR3 protein,CDR3 DNA
.,.,TRBJ2-1,TRBV7-9,CASSLNQHNEQFF,TGTGCCAGCAGCTTAAACCAACACAATGAGCAGTTCTTC
.,.,TRBJ1-4,TRBV7-2,CASSSGLSDEKLFF,TGTGCCAGCAGCTCTGGCCTCTCGGACGAAAAACTGTTTTTT
.,TRBD2,TRBJ2-7,TRBV18,CASSPPSGGSYEQYF,TGTGCCAGCTCACCACCTAGCGGGGGCTCCTACGAGCAGTACTTC
.,TRBD2,TRBJ2-1,TRBV27,CASSVGTTVDEQFF,TGTGCCAGCAGTGTCGGGACTACCGTCGATGAGCAGTTCTTC
.,TRBD2,TRBJ2-5,TRBV10-3,CAISGTSGRGETQYF,TGTGCCATCAGTGGGACTAGCGGGAGAGGAGAGACCCAGTACTTC
.,TRBD1,TRBJ1-1,TRBV6-6,CASSYGTGGADTEAFF,TGTGCCAGCAGTTACGGGACAGGGGGGGCGGACACTGAAGCTTTCTTT
.,TRBD1,TRBJ2-2,TRBV7-9,CASSSGQGGTFF,TGTGCCAGCAGCTCGGGACAGGGTGGTACGTTTTTT
.,.,TRBJ1-3,TRBV6-1,CASNQDLSSGNTIYF,TGTGCCAGCAACCAAGACCTCAGCTCTGGAAACACCATATATTTT
.,TRBD1,TRBJ1-2,TRBV29-1,CSAWDSWNYGYTF,TGCAGCGCCTGGGACAGTTGGAACTATGGCTACACCTTC
.,TRBD2,TRBJ2-1,TRBV11-3,CASSLVAGGVYNEQFF,TGTGCCAGCAGCTTAGTCGCGGGAGGGGTCTACAATGAGCAGTTCTTC
.,TRBD2,TRBJ2-1,TRBV7-9,CASSLAFGEGPYNEQFF,TGTGCCAGCAGCTTAGCATTCGGGGAGGGCCCCTACAATGAGCAGTTCTTC
.,.,TRBJ1-2,TRBV7-2,CASSLDSGTSWNGYTF,TGTGCCAGCAGCTTAGATTCGGGCACCTCGTGGAATGGCTACACCTTC
few,.,TRBJ1-1,TRBV6-1,CASSQKLDRPQAFF,TGTGCCAGCAGTCAAAAATTGGACAGACCTCAAGCTTTCTTT
.,.,TRBJ2-7,TRBV27,CASSLAGLLYEQYF,TGTGCCAGCAGTTTGGCGGGACTTCTCTACGAGCAGTACTTC
.,TRBD1,TRBJ2-1,TRBV11-3,CASSSRQGVYNEQFF,TGTGCCAGCAGCTCTCGACAGGGGGTGTACAATGAGCAGTTCTTC
.,TRBD2,TRBJ2-3,TRBV9,CASSVTAGAGATQYF,TGTGCCAGCAGCGTAACCGCGGGAGCGGGAGCTACGCAGTATTTT
.,TRBD2,TRBJ2-5,TRBV15,CATSTPAGGTETQYF,TGTGCCACCAGCACCCCAGCGGGAGGGACAGAGACCCAGTACTTC
.,TRBD2,TRBJ2-7,TRBV5-4,CASSLGGRGTYEQYF,TGTGCCAGCAGCTTGGGCGGGAGGGGCACCTACGAGCAGTACTTC
.,.,TRBJ2-5,TRBV5-1,CASSLARGLPGETQYF,TGCGCCAGCAGCTTGGCCCGGGGCTTACCCGGGGAGACCCAGTACTTC
.,TRBD2,TRBJ2-7,TRBV5-6,CASSEGLAGWPPEQYF,TGTGCCAGCAGCGAGGGACTAGCGGGATGGCCGCCCGAGCAGTACTTC
.,.,TRBJ1-5,TRBV4-1,CASSGGGWLSSNQPQHF,TGCGCCAGCAGCGGGGGAGGCTGGTTATCGAGCAATCAGCCCCAGCATTTT
.,.,TRBJ1-5,TRBV11-2,CASSRERGQPQHF,TGTGCCAGCAGCCGAGAGAGGGGTCAGCCCCAGCATTTT
few,.,TRBJ2-2,TRBV18,CASAQQVYTGELFF,TGTGCCAGCGCCCAACAAGTATACACCGGGGAGCTGTTTTTT
few,TRBD1,TRBJ1-4,TRBV28,CASRTGTNEKLFF,TGTGCCAGCCGGACAGGCACTAATGAAAAACTGTTTTTT
.,TRBD1,TRBJ1-1,TRBV4-1,CASSRQGQGRPEAFF,TGCGCCAGCAGCCGACAGGGACAGGGACGACCTGAAGCTTTCTTT
.,.,TRBJ2-3,TRBV7-3,CASSFQRLSTDTQYF,TGTGCCAGCAGCTTCCAGCGACTAAGCACAGATACGCAGTATTTT
.,.,TRBJ2-3,TRBV7-9,CASSSPGTSTDTQYF,TGTGCCAGCAGCTCCCCCGGGACTAGCACAGATACGCAGTATTTT
.,.,TRBJ2-7,TRBV13,CASSRPSRGYEQYF,TGTGCCAGCAGCCGTCCTTCAAGGGGCTACGAGCAGTACTTC
.,.,TRBJ1-4,TRBV7-9,CASTRSGSNEKLFF,TGTGCCAGCACCCGAAGTGGATCTAATGAAAAACTGTTTTTT
.,.,TRBJ2-1,TRBV11-2,CASSALVGGLAKQFF,TGTGCCAGCAGCGCCCTGGTAGGAGGGTTGGCAAAGCAGTTCTTC
.,.,TRBJ1-2,TRBV4-2,CASSQETVAYGYTF,TGTGCCAGCAGCCAGGAGACGGTTGCCTATGGCTACACCTTC
.,.,TRBJ1-1,TRBV5-1,CASSLGTSEAFF,TGCGCCAGCAGCTTGGGGACGTCTGAAGCTTTCTTT
.,.,TRBJ2-2,TRBV9,CASSVQNTGELFF,TGTGCCAGCAGTGTCCAGAACACCGGGGAGCTGTTTTTT
.,TRBD1,TRBJ1-6,TRBV7-2,CASSSQGADNSPLHF,TGTGCCAGCAGCTCGCAGGGGGCGGATAATTCACCCCTCCACTTT
.,TRBD2,TRBJ2-1,TRBV5-1,CASSSTSGRNNEQFF,TGCGCCAGCAGCTCGACTAGCGGGAGGAACAATGAGCAGTTCTTC
.,.,TRBJ2-7,TRBV19,CASSWGPDGSYEQYF,TGTGCCAGTAGTTGGGGGCCGGACGGATCCTACGAGCAGTACTTC
.,TRBD2,TRBJ2-3,TRBV5-1,CASGASGSTDTQYF,TGCGCCAGCGGGGCTAGCGGGAGCACAGATACGCAGTATTTT
.,.,TRBJ2-5,TRBV12-5,CASGPPEETQYF,TGTGCTAGTGGCCCCCCTGAAGAGACCCAGTACTTC
once,.,TRBJ1-1,TRBV7-8,CASSLERITEAFF,TGTGCCAGCAGCTTAGAACGGATCACTGAAGCTTTCTTT